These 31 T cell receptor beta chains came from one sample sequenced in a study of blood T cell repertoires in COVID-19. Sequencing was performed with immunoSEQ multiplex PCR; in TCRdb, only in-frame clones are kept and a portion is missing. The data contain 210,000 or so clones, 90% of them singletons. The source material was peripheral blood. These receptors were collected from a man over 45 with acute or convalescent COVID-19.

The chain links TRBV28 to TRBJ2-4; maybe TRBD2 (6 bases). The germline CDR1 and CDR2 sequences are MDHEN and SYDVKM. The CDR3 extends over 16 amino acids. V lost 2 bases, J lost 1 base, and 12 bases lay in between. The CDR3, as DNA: TGTGCCAGCAGTTTAGGCCGTGGGGGGGCCAAAAACATTCAGTACTTC. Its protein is CASSLGRGGAKNIQYF.

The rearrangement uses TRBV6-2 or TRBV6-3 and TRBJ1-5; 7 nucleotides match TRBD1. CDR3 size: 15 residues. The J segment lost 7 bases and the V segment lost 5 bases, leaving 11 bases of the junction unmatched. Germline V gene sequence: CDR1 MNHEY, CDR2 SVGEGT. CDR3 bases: TGTGCCAGCAGTCAACTGGGACAGAGGAGGCAGCCCCAGCATTTT. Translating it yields CASSQLGQRRQPQHF.

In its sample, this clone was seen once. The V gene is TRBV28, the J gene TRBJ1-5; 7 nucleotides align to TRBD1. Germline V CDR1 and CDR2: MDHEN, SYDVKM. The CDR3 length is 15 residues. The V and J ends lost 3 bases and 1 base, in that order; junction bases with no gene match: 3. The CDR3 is CASSFSDRSNQPQHF. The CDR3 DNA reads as TGTGCCAGCAGTTTTTCGGACAGGAGCAATCAGCCCCAGCATTTT.

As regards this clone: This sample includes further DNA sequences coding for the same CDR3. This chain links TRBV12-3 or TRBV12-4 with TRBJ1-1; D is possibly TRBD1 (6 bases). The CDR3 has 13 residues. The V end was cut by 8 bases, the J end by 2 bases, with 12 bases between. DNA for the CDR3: TGTGCCAGCCGATTACAGGGAAACACTGAAGCTTTCTTT. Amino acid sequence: CASRLQGNTEAFF.

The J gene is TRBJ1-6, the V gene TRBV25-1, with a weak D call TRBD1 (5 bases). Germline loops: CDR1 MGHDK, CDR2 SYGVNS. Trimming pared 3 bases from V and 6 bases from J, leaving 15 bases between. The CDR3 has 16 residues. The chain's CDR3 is CASSEARGTINSPLHF. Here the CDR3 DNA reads TGTGCCAGCAGTGAGGCCCGAGGGACTATTAATTCACCCCTCCACTTT.

The CDR3 loop reads CASRDYRSSPLHF. CDR3 DNA: TGTGCCAGCAGGGACTACAGATCCTCACCCCTCCACTTT. This chain links TRBV5-8 with TRBJ1-6; D is undetermined. Germline loops: CDR1 SGHTS, CDR2 YDEGEE. The CDR3 spans 13 residues. With 5 bases removed from V and 10 bases from J, the gap between germline ends came to 13 bases.

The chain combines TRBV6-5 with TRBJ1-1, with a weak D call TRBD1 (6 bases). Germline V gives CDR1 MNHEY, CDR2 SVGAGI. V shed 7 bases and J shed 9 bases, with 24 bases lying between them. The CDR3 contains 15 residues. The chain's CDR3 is CASTKTLGQITKAFF. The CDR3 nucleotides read TGTGCCAGCACCAAGACCCTAGGACAGATAACGAAAGCTTTCTTT.

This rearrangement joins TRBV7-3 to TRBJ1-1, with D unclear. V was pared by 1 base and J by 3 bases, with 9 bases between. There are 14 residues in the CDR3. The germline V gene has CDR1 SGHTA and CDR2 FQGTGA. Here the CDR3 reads CASSLSGTYTEAFF. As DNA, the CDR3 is TGTGCCAGCAGCTTAAGCGGTACCTACACTGAAGCTTTCTTT.

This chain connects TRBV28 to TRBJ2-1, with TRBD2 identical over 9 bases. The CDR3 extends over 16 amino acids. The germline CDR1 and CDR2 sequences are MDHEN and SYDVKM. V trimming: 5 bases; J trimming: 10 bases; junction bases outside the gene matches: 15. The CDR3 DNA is TGTGCCAGCAGTGAGACTAGCGGCCCAGGGGGGTCGGAGCAGTTCTTC. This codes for CASSETSGPGGSEQFF.

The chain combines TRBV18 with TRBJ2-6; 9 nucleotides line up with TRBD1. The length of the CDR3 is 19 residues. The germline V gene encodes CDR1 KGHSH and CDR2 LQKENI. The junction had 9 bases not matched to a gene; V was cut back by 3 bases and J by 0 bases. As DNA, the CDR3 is TGTGCCAGCTCACCCTGGGTGGGACAGGGAGCCTCTGGGGCCAACGTCCTGACTTTC. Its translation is CASSPWVGQGASGANVLTF.

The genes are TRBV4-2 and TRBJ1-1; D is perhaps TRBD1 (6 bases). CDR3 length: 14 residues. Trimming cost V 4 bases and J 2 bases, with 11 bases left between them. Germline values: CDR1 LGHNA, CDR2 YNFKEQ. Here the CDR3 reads CASSLTGLNTEAFF. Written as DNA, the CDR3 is TGTGCCAGCAGCCTAACAGGGCTTAACACTGAAGCTTTCTTT.

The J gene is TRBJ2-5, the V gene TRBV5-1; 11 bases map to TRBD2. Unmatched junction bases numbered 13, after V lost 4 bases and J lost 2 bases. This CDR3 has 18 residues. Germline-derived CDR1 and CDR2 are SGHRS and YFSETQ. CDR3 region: CASSAGSSGRASQETQYF. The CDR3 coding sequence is TGCGCCAGCAGCGCGGGCAGTAGCGGGAGGGCTTCTCAAGAGACCCAGTACTTC.

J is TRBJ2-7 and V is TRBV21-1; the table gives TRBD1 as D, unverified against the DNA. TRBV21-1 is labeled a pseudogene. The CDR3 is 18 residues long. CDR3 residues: CASSRRPGTGEASKEQYV. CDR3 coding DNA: TGTGCCAGCAGCCGCCGTCCCGGGACAGGGGAAGCATCGAAGGAGCAGTACGTC.

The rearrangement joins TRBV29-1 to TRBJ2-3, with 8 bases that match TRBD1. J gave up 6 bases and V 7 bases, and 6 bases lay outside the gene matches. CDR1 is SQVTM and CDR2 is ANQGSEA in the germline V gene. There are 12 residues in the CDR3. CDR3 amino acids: CSGTGTWDTQYF. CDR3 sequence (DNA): TGCAGCGGGACAGGGACCTGGGATACGCAGTATTTT.

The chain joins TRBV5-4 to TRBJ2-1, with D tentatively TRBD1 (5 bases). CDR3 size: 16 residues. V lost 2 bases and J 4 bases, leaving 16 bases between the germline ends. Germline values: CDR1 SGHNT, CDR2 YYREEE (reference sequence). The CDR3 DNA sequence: TGTGCCAGCAGCTTAGGGGCCGCAGTTGCGTACAATGAGCAGTTCTTC. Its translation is CASSLGAAVAYNEQFF.

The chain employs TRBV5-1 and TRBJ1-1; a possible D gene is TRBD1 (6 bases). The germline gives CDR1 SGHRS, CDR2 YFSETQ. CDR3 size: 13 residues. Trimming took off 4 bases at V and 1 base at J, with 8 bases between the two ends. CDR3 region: CASSGGQNTEAFF. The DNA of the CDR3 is TGCGCCAGCAGCGGGGGCCAGAACACTGAAGCTTTCTTT.

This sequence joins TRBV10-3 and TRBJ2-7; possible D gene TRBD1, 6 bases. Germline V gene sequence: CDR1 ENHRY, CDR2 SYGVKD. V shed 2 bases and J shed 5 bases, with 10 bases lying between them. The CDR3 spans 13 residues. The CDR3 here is CAISEAGADEQYF. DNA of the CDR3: TGTGCCATCAGTGAGGCAGGGGCGGACGAGCAGTACTTC.

CDR3 amino acids: CASSLASAGSGNTIYF. The CDR3 nucleotides are TGTGCCAGCAGCTTGGCCTCCGCAGGGTCCGGAAACACCATATATTTT. The chain uses TRBV5-6 and TRBJ1-3; a weak D match, TRBD1 (5 bases). Germline V gene data show CDR1 as SGHDT and CDR2 as YYEEEE. V was clipped by 0 bases and J by 4 bases, with 14 bases between them. The CDR3 loop spans 16 amino acids.

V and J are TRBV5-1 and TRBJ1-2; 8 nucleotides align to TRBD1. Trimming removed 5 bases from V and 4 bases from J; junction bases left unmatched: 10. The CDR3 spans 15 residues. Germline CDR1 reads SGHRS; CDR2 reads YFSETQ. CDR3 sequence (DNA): TGCGCCAGCAGAAACCGGACAGGGTTTATCTATGGCTACACCTTC. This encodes CASRNRTGFIYGYTF.

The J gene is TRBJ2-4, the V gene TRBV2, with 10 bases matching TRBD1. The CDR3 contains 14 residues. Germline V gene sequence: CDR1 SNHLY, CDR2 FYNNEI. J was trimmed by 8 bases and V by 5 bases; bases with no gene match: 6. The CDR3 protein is CASSPDRGLYIQYF. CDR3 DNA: TGTGCCAGCAGTCCAGACAGGGGGCTGTACATTCAGTACTTC. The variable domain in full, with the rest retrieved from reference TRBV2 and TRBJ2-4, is EPEVTQTPSHQVTQMGQEVILRCVPISNHLYFYWYRQILGQKVEFLVSFYNNEISEKSEIFDDQFSVERPDGSNFTLKIRSTKLEDSAMYFCASSPDRGLYIQYFGAGTRLSVL.

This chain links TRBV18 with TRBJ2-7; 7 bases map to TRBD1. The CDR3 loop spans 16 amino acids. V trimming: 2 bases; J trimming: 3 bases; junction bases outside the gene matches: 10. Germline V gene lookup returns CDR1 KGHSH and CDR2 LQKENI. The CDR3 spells CASSPSAIGQDYEQYF. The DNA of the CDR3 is TGTGCCAGCTCACCAAGCGCGATCGGACAGGACTACGAGCAGTACTTC.

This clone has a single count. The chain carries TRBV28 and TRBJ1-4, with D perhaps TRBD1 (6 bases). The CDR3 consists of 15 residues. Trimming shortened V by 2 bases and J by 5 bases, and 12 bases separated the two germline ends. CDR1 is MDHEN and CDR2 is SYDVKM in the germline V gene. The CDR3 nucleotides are TGTGCCAGCAGTTTAGGACAGTGGGACAATGAAAAACTGTTTTTT. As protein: CASSLGQWDNEKLFF.

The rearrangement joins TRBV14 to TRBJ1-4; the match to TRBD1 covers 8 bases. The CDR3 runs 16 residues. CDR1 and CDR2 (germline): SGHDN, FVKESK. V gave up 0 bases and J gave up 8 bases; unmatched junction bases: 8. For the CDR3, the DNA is TGTGCCAGCAGCCAAGATTGGACAGGGCGCCGCGAAAAACTGTTTTTT. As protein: CASSQDWTGRREKLFF.

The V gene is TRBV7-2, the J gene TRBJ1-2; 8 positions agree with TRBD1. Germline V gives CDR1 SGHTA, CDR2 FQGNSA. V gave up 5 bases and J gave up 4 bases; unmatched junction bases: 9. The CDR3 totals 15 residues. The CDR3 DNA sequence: TGTGCCAGCAGCCCCTCGACAGGGGAGGTCTATGGCTACACCTTC. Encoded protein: CASSPSTGEVYGYTF.

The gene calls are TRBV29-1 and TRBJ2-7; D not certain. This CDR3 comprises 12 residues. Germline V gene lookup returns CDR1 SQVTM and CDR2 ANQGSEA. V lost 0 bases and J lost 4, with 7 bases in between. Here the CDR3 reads CSVEDLRYEQYF. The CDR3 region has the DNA TGCAGCGTTGAAGATCTCAGATACGAGCAGTACTTC.

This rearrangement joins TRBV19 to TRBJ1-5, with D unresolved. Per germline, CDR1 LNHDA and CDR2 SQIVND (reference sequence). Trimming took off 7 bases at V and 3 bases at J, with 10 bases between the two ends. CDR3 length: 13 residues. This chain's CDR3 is CASTHRANQPQHF. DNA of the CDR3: TGTGCCAGTACCCACAGAGCCAATCAGCCCCAGCATTTT.

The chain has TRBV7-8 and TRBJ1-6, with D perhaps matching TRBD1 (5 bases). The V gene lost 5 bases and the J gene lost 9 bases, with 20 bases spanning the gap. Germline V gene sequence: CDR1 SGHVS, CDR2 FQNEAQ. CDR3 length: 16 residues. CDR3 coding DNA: TGTGCCAGCAGCCCTCAAGGATCAGGGACTGGTTCACCCCTCCACTTT. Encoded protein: CASSPQGSGTGSPLHF.

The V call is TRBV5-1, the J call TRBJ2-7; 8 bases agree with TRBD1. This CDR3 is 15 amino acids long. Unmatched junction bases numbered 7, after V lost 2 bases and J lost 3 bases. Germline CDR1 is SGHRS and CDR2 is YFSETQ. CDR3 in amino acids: CASSFGPTGVYEQYF. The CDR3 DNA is TGCGCCAGCAGCTTCGGGCCGACAGGGGTCTACGAGCAGTACTTC.

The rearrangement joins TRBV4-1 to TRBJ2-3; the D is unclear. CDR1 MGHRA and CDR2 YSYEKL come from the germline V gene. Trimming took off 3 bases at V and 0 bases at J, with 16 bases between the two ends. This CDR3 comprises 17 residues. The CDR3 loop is CASSHPQRDPSTDTQYF. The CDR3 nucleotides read TGCGCCAGCAGCCATCCCCAGCGAGACCCTAGCACAGATACGCAGTATTTT.

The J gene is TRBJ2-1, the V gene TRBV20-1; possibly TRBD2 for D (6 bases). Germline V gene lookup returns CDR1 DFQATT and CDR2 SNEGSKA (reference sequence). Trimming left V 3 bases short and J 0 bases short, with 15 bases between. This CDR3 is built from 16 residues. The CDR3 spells CSASGRGTSSYNEQFF. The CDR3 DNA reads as TGCAGTGCTAGTGGTCGCGGGACCAGCTCCTACAATGAGCAGTTCTTC.

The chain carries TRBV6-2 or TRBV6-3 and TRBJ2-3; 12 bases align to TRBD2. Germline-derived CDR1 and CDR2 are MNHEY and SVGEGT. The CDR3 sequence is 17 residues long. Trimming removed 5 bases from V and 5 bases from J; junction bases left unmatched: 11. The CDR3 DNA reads TGTGCCAGCAGTCAGCCTCTAGCGGGGGGGCAGGAAGATACGCAGTATTTT. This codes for CASSQPLAGGQEDTQYF.